This TCR beta chain comes out of a study of OX40 agonist ivuxolimab in advanced cancers. Germline trimming cut 2 bases from V and 3 bases from J; bases unmatched to any gene: 4. This CDR3 spans 15 amino acids. Germline lookup yields CDR1 MNHEY and CDR2 SVGAGI. The data were produced by immunoSEQ multiplex PCR, yet TCRdb's version contains in-frame clones alone and is incomplete. This table has tens of thousands of clones, 90% to 95% appearing once. The chain couples TRBV6-5 to TRBJ2-1; 7 bases match TRBD1. The TCR originated in an adult with an advanced solid tumor such as melanoma, head and neck, liver or kidney cancer. Here the sequenced sample was CD4+ or CD8+ T cells sorted from blood, taken in a trial of the OX40 agonist ivuxolimab. Here the CDR3 reads CASSYTAGGYNEQFF. CDR3 coding DNA: TGTGCCAGCAGTTACACTGCAGGGGGCTACAATGAGCAGTTCTTC.